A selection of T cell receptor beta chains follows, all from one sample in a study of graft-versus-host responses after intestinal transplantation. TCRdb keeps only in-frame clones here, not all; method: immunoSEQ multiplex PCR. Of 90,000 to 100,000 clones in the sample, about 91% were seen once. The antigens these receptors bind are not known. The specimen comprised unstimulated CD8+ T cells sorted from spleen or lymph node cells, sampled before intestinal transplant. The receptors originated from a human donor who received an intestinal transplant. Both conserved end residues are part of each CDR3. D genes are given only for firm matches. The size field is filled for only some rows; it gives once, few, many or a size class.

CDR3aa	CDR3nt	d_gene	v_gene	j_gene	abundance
CASSLGLGTDTQYF	TGTGCCAGCAGCTTAGGATTAGGCACAGATACGCAGTATTTT	NA	TRBV7-2	TRBJ2-3	NA
CASSEWQGGNYGYTF	TGTGCCAGCAGTGAGTGGCAGGGTGGGAACTATGGCTACACCTTC	NA	TRBV6-1	TRBJ1-2	NA
CASFSGGARNEQFF	TGTGCCAGCTTTAGCGGGGGGGCCAGGAATGAGCAGTTCTTC	TRBD2	TRBV27	TRBJ2-1	NA
CASSLGRGWKFVTGELFF	TGTGCCAGCAGCTTAGGCAGGGGTTGGAAGTTTGTCACCGGGGAGCTGTTTTTT	NA	TRBV11-2	TRBJ2-2	NA
CASSQDIPGTGRTEAFF	TGCGCCAGCAGCCAAGATATCCCCGGGACAGGGAGAACTGAAGCTTTCTTT	TRBD1	TRBV4-3	TRBJ1-1	NA
CASSNDRERFDYGYTF	TGTGCCAGCAGCAACGACCGGGAGAGGTTCGACTATGGCTACACCTTC	NA	TRBV2	TRBJ1-2	NA
CASSPWQGYYEQYF	TGTGCCAGCAGCCCCTGGCAGGGGTATTACGAGCAGTACTTC	NA	TRBV9	TRBJ2-7	NA
CASSKGGISYNEQFF	TGTGCCAGCAGTAAAGGAGGGATCTCCTACAATGAGCAGTTCTTC	NA	TRBV27	TRBJ2-1	NA
CASSVRKGDLTDTQYF	TGTGCCAGCAGCGTACGAAAGGGGGATTTGACAGATACGCAGTATTTT	NA	TRBV9	TRBJ2-3	NA
CASSSGQGLTYNEQFF	TGTGCCAGCAGTTCAGGACAGGGGTTAACCTACAATGAGCAGTTCTTC	TRBD1	TRBV27	TRBJ2-1	NA
CASSRDNSGNTIYF	TGCGCCAGCAGCCGGGACAACTCTGGAAACACCATATATTTT	NA	TRBV5-1	TRBJ1-3	few
CASSPNGLAGWYEQYF	TGTGCCAGCAGCCCTAATGGACTAGCGGGATGGTACGAGCAGTACTTC	TRBD2	TRBV4-2	TRBJ2-7	NA
CASSETAGDSYEQYF	TGTGCCAGCAGTGAAACCGCAGGGGATTCCTACGAGCAGTACTTC	NA	TRBV6-1	TRBJ2-7	NA
CASSLELLDEETQYF	TGTGCCAGCAGCTTAGAACTGCTAGATGAAGAGACCCAGTACTTC	NA	TRBV11-2	TRBJ2-5	NA
CASSDGAQNNEQFF	TGTGCCAGCAGTGATGGGGCTCAAAACAATGAGCAGTTCTTC	NA	TRBV6-4	TRBJ2-1	once
CASSATYRGLIEYF	TGTGCCAGCAGTGCCACTTACAGGGGGCTGATCGAGTATTTT	TRBD1	TRBV6-1	TRBJ2-3	NA
CASNSFQRGLAGNEQFF	TGTGCCAGCAACTCATTCCAAAGGGGACTAGCGGGAAATGAGCAGTTCTTC	TRBD2	TRBV7-2	TRBJ2-1	NA
CASSSNTGEGYTF	TGTGCCAGCAGCTCCAATACAGGGGAGGGCTACACCTTC	TRBD1	TRBV5-4	TRBJ1-2	NA
CTSSQLAGVPNSYNEQFF	TGCACCAGCAGCCAACTAGCGGGGGTACCTAACTCCTACAATGAGCAGTTCTTC	NA	TRBV1	TRBJ2-1	NA
CASSIPDRVLSNQPQHF	TGTGCCAGTAGTATCCCCGACAGAGTCCTTAGCAATCAGCCCCAGCATTTT	NA	TRBV19	TRBJ1-5	few
CASSFRGVEGELFF	TGCGCCAGCAGCTTTCGGGGTGTGGAAGGGGAGCTGTTTTTT	NA	TRBV5-1	TRBJ2-2	NA
CASSMAGGDYGYTF	TGTGCCAGTAGTATGGCAGGGGGCGACTATGGCTACACCTTC	TRBD1	TRBV19	TRBJ1-2	NA
CSVEVWTTGAPEAFF	TGCAGCGTTGAAGTTTGGACGACAGGCGCACCAGAAGCTTTCTTT	NA	TRBV29-1	TRBJ1-1	NA
CASSQGTGSSYEQYF	TGCGCCAGCAGCCAAGGGACAGGGAGCTCCTACGAGCAGTACTTC	TRBD1	TRBV4-3	TRBJ2-7	few
CASSPRQGVQETQYF	TGTGCCAGCAGCCCAAGACAGGGTGTCCAAGAGACCCAGTACTTC	TRBD1	TRBV7-9	TRBJ2-5	NA
CASSPETGTYGYTF	TGCGCCAGCAGCCCTGAGACAGGGACCTATGGCTACACCTTC	TRBD1	TRBV5-1	TRBJ1-2	NA
CASSSTGTGFYEQYF	TGCGCCAGCAGCTCTACCGGGACAGGGTTCTACGAGCAGTACTTC	TRBD1	TRBV5-1	TRBJ2-7	NA
CASSLAGTGGEKLFF	TGTGCCAGCAGCTTAGCCGGGACAGGTGGGGAAAAACTGTTTTTT	TRBD1	TRBV7-9	TRBJ1-4	NA
CASSHRGQTSGSYEQYF	TGTGCCAGCAGCCACCGGGGGCAGACTAGCGGGAGCTACGAGCAGTACTTC	TRBD2	TRBV4-2	TRBJ2-7	NA
CASSHGTGVVGTEAFF	TGTGCCAGCAGCCACGGGACAGGGGTGGTGGGGACTGAAGCTTTCTTT	TRBD1	TRBV5-5	TRBJ1-1	NA
CASSWGTGGGDTQYF	TGTGCCAGCAGTTGGGGGACAGGGGGTGGCGATACGCAGTATTTT	TRBD1	TRBV28	TRBJ2-3	NA
CASSLSGGNPNYEQYF	TGTGCCAGCAGTCTTAGCGGCGGAAACCCAAACTACGAGCAGTACTTC	NA	TRBV5-6	TRBJ2-7	NA
CASSQDRQASGNTIYF	TGCGCCAGCAGCCAAGATAGGCAGGCCTCTGGAAACACCATATATTTT	NA	TRBV4-3	TRBJ1-3	few
CASAGVRIDTYEQYF	TGTGCCAGCGCGGGGGTCCGGATTGACACCTACGAGCAGTACTTC	TRBD2	TRBV6-6	TRBJ2-7	NA
CAWSPDFTGELFF	TGTGCCTGGAGCCCGGACTTCACCGGGGAGCTGTTTTTT	NA	TRBV30	TRBJ2-2	NA
CATSHVDRADQPQHF	TGTGCCACCAGTCACGTCGACAGGGCTGATCAGCCCCAGCATTTT	TRBD1	TRBV15	TRBJ1-5	NA
CAWLAGWQGDTGELFF	TGTGCCTGGTTGGCGGGTTGGCAGGGGGACACCGGGGAGCTGTTTTTT	TRBD1	TRBV30	TRBJ2-2	NA
CAWSRDSPYEQYF	TGTGCCTGGTCCCGGGACTCCCCCTACGAGCAGTACTTC	NA	TRBV30	TRBJ2-7	NA
CSVEISGELFF	TGCAGCGTTGAAATCTCCGGGGAGCTGTTTTTT	NA	TRBV29-1	TRBJ2-2	NA
CASSPSGQPDSYNEQFF	TGTGCCAGTAGCCCCTCAGGACAGCCCGATTCCTACAATGAGCAGTTCTTC	NA	TRBV19	TRBJ2-1	NA
CATEAGAENTGELFF	TGCGCCACCGAAGCGGGAGCTGAGAACACCGGGGAGCTGTTTTTT	TRBD2	TRBV4-1	TRBJ2-2	NA
CASSYSRGYTEAFF	TGTGCCAGCAGTTACTCGCGGGGTTACACTGAAGCTTTCTTT	NA	TRBV6-5	TRBJ1-1	once
CASSEAGRATGNTIYF	TGCGCCAGCAGTGAGGCAGGGAGGGCCACTGGAAACACCATATATTTT	NA	TRBV4-3	TRBJ1-3	NA
CATSRERGGTYEQYF	TGTGCCACCAGCAGAGAACGGGGCGGGACCTACGAGCAGTACTTC	NA	TRBV15	TRBJ2-7	NA
CASSSPDRVTEAFF	TGTGCCAGCAGCTCCCCTGACAGGGTCACTGAAGCTTTCTTT	TRBD1	TRBV7-9	TRBJ1-1	NA
CASKIEEDSTLYGYTF	TGTGCCAGCAAGATAGAGGAGGACTCAACGCTCTATGGCTACACCTTC	NA	TRBV2	TRBJ1-2	NA